The present T cell receptor beta chain was sequenced within a study of PD-L1 blockade in urothelial cancer. Across the whole study: Twenty-five of 29 patients were males with bladder-origin urothelial cancer. Patients' histories included 0 to 3 prior chemotherapy regimens.

Time point reported: pretreatment peripheral blood. Every PCR was spiked with synthetic TCR analog templates. Sequencing was performed with immunoSEQ multiplex PCR; in TCRdb, only in-frame clones are kept and a portion is missing. This sample yields some 90,000 clones, of which 89% are seen a single time; 0.85% to 1% belongs to the top ten. Germline V gene sequence: CDR1 LNHDA, CDR2 SQIVND (reference sequence). The V gene end was trimmed by 5 bases and the J gene end by 4 bases; junction bases not matched to a gene: 4. The CDR3 consists of 14 residues. For this clone: Its antigen is currently unknown.

Findings and limits, study-wide: Greater 3-week expansion of tumor-associated blood clones was recorded for durable-benefit patients.

This chain connects TRBV19 to TRBJ2-2; 7 nucleotides match TRBD2. The sequencing used PBMCs, collected around atezolizumab (anti-PD-L1) treatment. The receptor comes from a woman older than 75 with urothelial cancer. As DNA, the CDR3 is TGTGCCAGTAGTGTAGGGACTACCACCGGGGAGCTGTTTTTT. Residues: CASSVGTTTGELFF.